This TCR beta chain was captured in a study of blood T cell repertoires in COVID-19. The CDR3 loop spans 14 amino acids. Germline CDR1 is KGHSH and CDR2 is LQKENI. V trimming: 3 bases; J trimming: 12 bases; junction bases outside the gene matches: 9. TCRdb's table, derived via immunoSEQ multiplex PCR, lists solely in-frame clones and lacks some. The sample has about 28,000 clones, 70% to 90% seen once. Sequences were obtained from peripheral blood. The rearrangement links TRBV18 to TRBJ2-1; 9 bases map to TRBD1. The receptor comes from a human donor in a cohort sampled during active COVID-19. For the CDR3, the DNA is TGTGCCAGCTCACCCCCGGGACAGGGCCAGGGGCAGTTCTTC. Amino acids: CASSPPGQGQGQFF.